This record covers a single T cell receptor beta chain. What it binds is unknown. In the PCR, 60 Vbeta and 13 Jbeta primers were used. Sequenced by immunoSEQ multiplex PCR; TCRdb stores in-frame clones only, minus some. The sample has approximately 210,000 clones, around 79% seen once. The data belong to a study of cytomegalovirus exposure and HLA in healthy donors. Findings and caveats of the study: In a later analysis, a missense DCLRE1C variant was linked to TCR beta V- and J-gene trimming.

In germline, CDR1 is GTSNPN, CDR2 SVGIG (reference sequence). The CDR3 consists of 13 residues. Between the trimmed V and J ends, which lost 5 bases and 2 bases, there was a span of 12 bases. This sequence joins TRBV30 and TRBJ1-1; D might be TRBD1 (6 bases). This sequence was found in a woman in her forties or fifties in good health and CMV-seronegative. The sequenced sample was PBMCs. CDR3 loop: CAWGLTGNTEAFF. The CDR3 DNA follows: TGTGCCTGGGGGTTGACAGGCAACACTGAAGCTTTCTTT.